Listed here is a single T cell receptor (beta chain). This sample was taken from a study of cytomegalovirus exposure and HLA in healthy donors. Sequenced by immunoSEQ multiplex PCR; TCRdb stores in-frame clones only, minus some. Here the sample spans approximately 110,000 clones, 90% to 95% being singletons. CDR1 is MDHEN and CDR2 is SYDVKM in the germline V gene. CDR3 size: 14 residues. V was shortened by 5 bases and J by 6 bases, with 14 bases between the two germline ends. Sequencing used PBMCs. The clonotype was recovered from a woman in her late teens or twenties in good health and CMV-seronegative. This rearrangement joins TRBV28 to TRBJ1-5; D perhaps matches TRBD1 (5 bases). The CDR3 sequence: CASSTPGEVQPQHF. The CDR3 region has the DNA TGTGCCAGCAGTACCCCGGGGGAGGTTCAGCCCCAGCATTTT.